Reported below is one T cell receptor beta chain. The antigen is undetermined. This entry belongs to a study of T cell responses to AZD1222 COVID-19 vaccine. Overall study findings and caveats: The donor cohort was predominantly white British with a female majority, and clonal diversity may have been underestimated.

TCRdb keeps only in-frame clones here, not all; method: immunoSEQ multiplex PCR. Among 100,000 or so clones listed, around 89% were seen once. The germline V gene has CDR1 DFQATT and CDR2 SNEGSKA (reference sequence). With 3 bases removed from V and 3 bases from J, the gap between germline ends came to 15 bases. The CDR3 spans 15 residues. Whether given at about 4 or about 12 weeks, second doses were pooled. The receptor comes from an adult who received the AZD1222 COVID-19 vaccine. Sequenced material: peripheral blood, taken 28 days after the second AZD1222 dose. The rearrangement links TRBV20-1 to TRBJ2-4, with TRBD1 as a possible D gene (5 bases). CDR3 region: CSASDHQGYKNIQYF. Here the CDR3 DNA reads TGCAGTGCTAGTGATCATCAGGGATACAAAAACATTCAGTACTTC.